This passage covers 3 T cell receptor beta chains from one sample sequenced in a study of beta chain features in type 1 diabetes. Expressed TCRB transcripts were sequenced, since all the RNA that had been isolated was reverse transcribed. The method was immunoSEQ multiplex PCR; TCRdb's version includes in-frame clones alone and lacks a portion of them. The sample comprises 300,000 or so clones, roughly 8.8% of which are singletons, and less than 1.2% rests with the top ten. Overall study findings and caveats: Shorter TCRB CDR3s, moderately but significantly so, were found in Type 1 diabetes patients in all four CD4+ subsets.

These receptors' targets are unknown. The sequencing sample was made of central memory CD4+ T cells from blood. These receptors originate from a man younger than 40 with type 1 diabetes.

The chain couples TRBV5-4 to TRBJ1-1; no clear D. Between the trimmed V and J ends, which lost 6 bases and 5 bases, there was a span of 20 bases. The germline V gene has CDR1 SGHNT and CDR2 YYREEE (reference sequence). The CDR3 is 15 residues long. The CDR3 bases are TGTGCCAGCATTCTAAATAGCGGTTGGCAGACTGAAGCTTTCTTT. It specifies CASILNSGWQTEAFF.

This rearrangement joins TRBV28 to TRBJ2-1, with TRBD2 identical over 8 bases. The V segment lost 7 bases and the J segment 12 bases; nucleotides outside the gene matches: 14. The germline CDR1 and CDR2 sequences are MDHEN and SYDVKM. CDR3 length: 14 amino acids. CDR3 sequence reads: CASINPGLDTRQFF. CDR3 sequence (DNA): TGTGCCAGCATTAATCCGGGACTAGACACGAGGCAGTTCTTC.

The chain combines TRBV30 with TRBJ1-5; TRBD1 matches 11 bases. Looked up from germline, CDR1 is GTSNPN and CDR2 is SVGIG (reference sequence). The trim removed 1 base at V and 0 bases at J, leaving 11 bases unmatched. The CDR3 covers 19 residues. In DNA, the CDR3 is TGTGCCTGGAGTGCACCCGGGACAGGGGGATATTATAGCAATCAGCCCCAGCATTTT. Translation: CAWSAPGTGGYYSNQPQHF.